These T cell receptor beta chains were read from a single sample in a study of blood T cell repertoires in COVID-19. Clones were read by immunoSEQ multiplex PCR, and TCRdb kept only the in-frame ones, dropping some. This sample has roughly 100,000 clones; 86% occur once, and the top ten carry 15% to 20%. The sample taken for sequencing was peripheral blood. The receptor source for this set is an elderly woman with acute or convalescent COVID-19. CDR3s include the opening cysteine and the closing phenylalanine or tryptophan. A D gene is named only where the DNA matches it firmly. Some rows mark clone size as missing; the rest say once, few, many or name a class of expanded clone.

v_call	d_call	clone_size	j_call	cdr3_length	cdr3_nt	cdr3_aa
TRBV7-7	.	.	TRBJ2-5	14	TGTGCTAGCAGCTTAGTCCAGGGGAGTGAGACCCAGTACTTC	CASSLVQGSETQYF
TRBV2	.	.	TRBJ1-1	13	TGTGCCAGCAGTGATTCAGGGGCCTCGGGGGCTTTCTTT	CASSDSGASGAFF
TRBV10-3	.	once	TRBJ2-3	14	TGTGCCATCAGTCCGGACAGCGGCACAGATACGCAGTATTTT	CAISPDSGTDTQYF
TRBV12-3/TRBV12-4	.	.	TRBJ1-1	12	TGTGCCAGCAGTTTCGGGGAAGGGGAAGCTTTCTTT	CASSFGEGEAFF
TRBV29-1	.	few	TRBJ2-3	12	TGCAGCGTGGGGCAAGGGGGTGATACGCAGTATTTT	CSVGQGGDTQYF
TRBV19	.	.	TRBJ2-3	13	TGTGCCAGTAGGATACGGGGCACAGATACGCAGTATTTT	CASRIRGTDTQYF
TRBV5-1	TRBD2	.	TRBJ2-5	15	TGCGCCAGCAACGACAGCGGGGGACCCCAAGAGACCCAGTACTTC	CASNDSGGPQETQYF
TRBV5-1	TRBD2	.	TRBJ2-2	16	TGCGCCAGCAGCTTTACTAGCGGGGGGGCCGCCGGGGAGCTGTTTTTT	CASSFTSGGAAGELFF
TRBV7-2	TRBD2	.	TRBJ2-2	17	TGTGCCAGCAGCCGTCAATGGGGCGGGGGGAACACCGGGGAGCTGTTTTTT	CASSRQWGGGNTGELFF
TRBV7-9	.	.	TRBJ1-1	13	TGTGCCAGCAGCTTGACAGAGAACACTGAAGCTTTCTTT	CASSLTENTEAFF
TRBV5-4	.	.	TRBJ2-7	17	TGTGCCAGCGCAAATAGAGGGGGACTCCGGGGGGCCCACGAGCAGTACTTC	CASANRGGLRGAHEQYF
TRBV27	.	.	TRBJ2-2	15	TGTGCCAGCAGATGGGGTGGAGGGAGCACCGGGGAGCTGTTTTTT	CASRWGGGSTGELFF
TRBV5-6	TRBD2	.	TRBJ2-4	19	TGTGCCAGCAGCTTTTATAGGAGCGGGGGGGTGGTAGCCAAAAACATTCAGTACTTT	CASSFYRSGGVVAKNIQYF
TRBV5-4	TRBD1	.	TRBJ1-6	14	TGTGCCAGCAGCCCGGGACAGGTCAATTCACCCCTCCACTTT	CASSPGQVNSPLHF
TRBV19	TRBD1	.	TRBJ2-7	13	TGTGCCAGTACGGGACAGTTCTCCTACGAGCAGTACTTC	CASTGQFSYEQYF
TRBV7-3	TRBD2	.	TRBJ2-2	19	TGTGCCAGCAGCCCCCTGGTACTAGCGGGGGGGTCGAACACCGGGGAGCTGTTTTTT	CASSPLVLAGGSNTGELFF
TRBV19	TRBD2	.	TRBJ2-1	16	TGTGCCAGTAGGATAGCCCCTAGCGGGGGCTACAATGAGCAGTTCTTC	CASRIAPSGGYNEQFF
TRBV11-2	.	.	TRBJ2-7	15	TGTGCCAGCAGCTTAGTGCCGCAGGGGACCTACGAGCAGTACTTC	CASSLVPQGTYEQYF
TRBV7-9	.	.	TRBJ2-7	11	TGTGCCAGCAGCTCCCCTGACGAGCAGTACTTC	CASSSPDEQYF
TRBV9	TRBD1	.	TRBJ1-2	14	TGTGCCAGCAGCGTAGATAGCAGGGGGCGAGGCTACACCTTC	CASSVDSRGRGYTF
TRBV5-1	.	.	TRBJ2-2	14	TGCGCCAGCAGCTCTACAGTGAACACCGGGGAGCTGTTTTTT	CASSSTVNTGELFF
TRBV28	TRBD2	.	TRBJ2-1	15	TGTGCCAGCAGCGCCACTAGCGGGGGCCGTAATGAGCAGTTCTTC	CASSATSGGRNEQFF
TRBV4-1	TRBD2	.	TRBJ2-2	18	TGCGCCAGCAGCCACGGACTAGCGGGGGGGTTGCGCACCGGGGAGCTGTTTTTT	CASSHGLAGGLRTGELFF
TRBV19	TRBD1	.	TRBJ1-6	13	TGTGCCAGTAGTGCTTCGACAGGGAGTCCCCTCCACTTT	CASSASTGSPLHF
TRBV7-8	TRBD2	.	TRBJ2-3	19	TGTGCCAGCAGCCCTCTGTTAGCGGGGGGACCATTTAGCACAGATACGCAGTATTTT	CASSPLLAGGPFSTDTQYF
TRBV12-5	TRBD2	.	TRBJ2-1	15	TGTGCTAGTGGTTTGGTAGCGGGGGGATACAATGAGCAGTTCTTC	CASGLVAGGYNEQFF